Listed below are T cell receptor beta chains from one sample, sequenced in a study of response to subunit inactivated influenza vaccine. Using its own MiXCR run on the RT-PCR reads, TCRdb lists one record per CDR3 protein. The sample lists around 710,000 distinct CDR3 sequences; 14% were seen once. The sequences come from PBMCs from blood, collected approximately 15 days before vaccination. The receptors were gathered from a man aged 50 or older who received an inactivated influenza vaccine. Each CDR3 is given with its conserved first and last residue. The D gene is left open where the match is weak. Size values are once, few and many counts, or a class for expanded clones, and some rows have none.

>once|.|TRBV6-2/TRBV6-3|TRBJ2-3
CASSYQSDWYSNQPQYF
TGTGCCAGCAGTTACCAGTCCGACTGGTATAGCAATCAGCCCCAGTATTTT
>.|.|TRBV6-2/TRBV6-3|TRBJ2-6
CASLARRDGANVLTF
TGTGCCAGCCTTGCGAGGCGTGATGGGGCCAACGTCCTGACTTTC
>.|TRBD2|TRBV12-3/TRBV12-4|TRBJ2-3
CASSLGLAETDTQYF
TGTGCCAGCAGTTTAGGCCTAGCGGAAACAGATACGCAGTATTTT
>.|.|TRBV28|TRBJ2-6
CASSSVRVRESSGANVLTF
TGTGCCAGCAGTTCCGTAAGGGTCAGGGAGAGCTCTGGGGCCAACGTCCTGACTTTC
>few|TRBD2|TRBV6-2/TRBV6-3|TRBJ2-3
CASSRWTSAMTRTPTDTQYF
TGTGCCAGCAGCCGATGGACTAGCGCGATGACAAGAACCCCCACAGATACGCAGTATTTT
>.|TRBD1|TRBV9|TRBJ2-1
CASSVAPTGGHEQFF
TGTGCCAGCAGCGTAGCCCCCACAGGGGGCCATGAGCAGTTCTTC
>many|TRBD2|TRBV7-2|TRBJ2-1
CASGPGLAGVGGNEQFF
TGTGCCAGCGGACCGGGACTAGCGGGAGTCGGAGGCAATGAGCAGTTCTTC
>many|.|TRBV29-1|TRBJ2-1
CSGGRDEQFF
TGCAGCGGGGGACGTGATGAGCAGTTCTTC
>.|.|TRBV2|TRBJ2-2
CASSVVSLNTGELFF
TGTGCCAGCAGTGTGGTCTCTTTGAACACCGGGGAGCTGTTTTTT
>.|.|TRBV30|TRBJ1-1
CAWNFGREEAFF
TGTGCCTGGAATTTTGGCAGGGAGGAGGCTTTCTTT
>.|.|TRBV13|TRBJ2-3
CASSRRQTSTDTQYF
TGTGCCAGCAGCCGCCGACAGACTAGCACAGATACGCAGTATTTT
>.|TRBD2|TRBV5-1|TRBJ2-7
CASSLAPSGGDASEQYF
TGCGCCAGCAGCTTGGCCCCTAGCGGGGGAGACGCATCCGAGCAGTACTTC
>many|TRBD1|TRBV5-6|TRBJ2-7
CASSLDNRGYEQYF
TGTGCCAGCAGCTTGGATAACAGGGGTTACGAGCAGTACTTC
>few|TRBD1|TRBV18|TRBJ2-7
CASSPPVGQGSSHEQYF
TGTGCCAGCTCACCACCGGTGGGACAGGGGAGCTCCCACGAGCAGTACTTC
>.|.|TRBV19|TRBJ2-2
CASSTRRTGELFF
TGTGCCAGTAGCACACGAAGGACCGGGGAGCTGTTTTTT
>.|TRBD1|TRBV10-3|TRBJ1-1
CAIARGLNTEAFF
TGTGCCATTGCCAGGGGGCTGAACACTGAAGCTTTCTTT
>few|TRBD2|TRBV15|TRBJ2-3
CATSNRRERTDTQYF
TGTGCCACCAGCAATAGGCGGGAGCGCACAGATACGCAGTATTTT
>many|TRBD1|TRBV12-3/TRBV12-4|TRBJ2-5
CASSRGQGAVETQYF
TGTGCCAGCAGTAGGGGACAGGGGGCGGTGGAGACCCAGTACTTC
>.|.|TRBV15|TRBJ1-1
CATSRAENTEAFF
TGTGCCACCAGCAGAGCGGAGAACACTGAAGCTTTCTTT
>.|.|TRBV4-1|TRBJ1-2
CASIQDGSGSGYTF
TGCGCCAGCATCCAAGACGGTTCGGGGTCTGGCTACACCTTC
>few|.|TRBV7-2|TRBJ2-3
CASSHGASDTQYF
TGTGCCAGCAGCCACGGGGCATCAGATACGCAGTATTTT
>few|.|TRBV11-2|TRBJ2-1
CASSVRGHSGSSYNEQFF
TGTGCCAGCAGCGTCCGGGGCCATAGCGGTAGCTCCTACAATGAGCAGTTCTTC
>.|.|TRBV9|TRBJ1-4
CASSVDLGSNEKLFF
TGTGCCAGCAGCGTAGATCTGGGTTCTAATGAAAAACTGTTTTTT
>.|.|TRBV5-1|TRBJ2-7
CASSEALRPYEQYF
TGCGCCAGCAGCGAGGCCTTGCGACCCTACGAGCAGTACTTC
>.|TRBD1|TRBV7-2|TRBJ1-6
CAARDSSLDSPLHF
TGTGCCGCCAGGGACAGCTCTCTTGATTCACCCCTCCACTTT
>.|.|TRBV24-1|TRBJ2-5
CATSDFTGGETQYF
TGTGCCACCAGTGATTTTACGGGTGGAGAGACCCAGTACTTC
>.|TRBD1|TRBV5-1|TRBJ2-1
CASSSGQDLGEQFF
TGCGCCAGCAGCTCAGGACAGGACTTAGGTGAGCAGTTCTTC
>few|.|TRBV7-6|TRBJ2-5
CASRPSLAAPQYF
TGTGCCAGCAGACCATCCCTGGCGGCTCCCCAGTACTTC
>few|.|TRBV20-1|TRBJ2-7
CSALLAYEQYF
TGCAGTGCTTTGCTCGCCTACGAGCAGTACTTC
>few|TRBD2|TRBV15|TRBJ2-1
CATSMSREGGEQFF
TGTGCCACCAGCATGTCGCGGGAGGGGGGTGAGCAGTTCTTC
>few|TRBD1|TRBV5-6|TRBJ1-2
CASSLRGQGGYTF
TGTGCCAGCAGCTTGAGGGGGCAGGGTGGCTACACCTTC
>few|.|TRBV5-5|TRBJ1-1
CASSLDQVIAFF
TGTGCCAGCAGCTTGGACCAGGTTATAGCTTTCTTT
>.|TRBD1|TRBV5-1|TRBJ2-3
CASSVGQGRDTQYF
TGCGCCAGCAGCGTGGGACAGGGGCGGGATACGCAGTATTTT
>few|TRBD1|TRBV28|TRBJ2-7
CATIQGSSYEQYF
TGTGCCACCATACAGGGGAGCTCCTACGAGCAGTACTTC
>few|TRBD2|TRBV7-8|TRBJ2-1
CASSPGEGSYNEQFF
TGTGCCAGCAGCCCGGGGGAGGGGAGTTACAATGAGCAGTTCTTC
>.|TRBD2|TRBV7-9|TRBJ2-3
CASSLLAGGIDTQYF
TGTGCCAGCAGCTTATTAGCGGGAGGAATAGATACGCAGTATTTT
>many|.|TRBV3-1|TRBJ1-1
CASSQVNTEAFF
TGTGCCAGCAGCCAAGTGAACACTGAAGCTTTCTTT
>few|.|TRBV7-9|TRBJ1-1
CASTPGGTEAFF
TGTGCCAGCACGCCGGGAGGCACTGAAGCTTTCTTT
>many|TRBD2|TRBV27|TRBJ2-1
CASSLSPSGRAPYNEQFF
TGTGCCAGCAGTTTATCTCCTAGCGGGAGGGCCCCCTACAATGAGCAGTTCTTC
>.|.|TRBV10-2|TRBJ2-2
CASSESSGGGAAGVGELFF
TGCGCCAGCAGTGAGTCGAGTGGAGGCGGGGCGGCCGGTGTCGGGGAGCTGTTTTTT
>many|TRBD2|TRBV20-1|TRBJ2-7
CSARTSGSYEQYF
TGCAGTGCACGGACTAGCGGATCCTACGAGCAGTACTTC
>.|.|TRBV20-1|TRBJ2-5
CSARNIEGPYQETQYF
TGCAGTGCTAGAAATATTGAGGGCCCGTACCAAGAGACCCAGTACTTC